What follows are 28 T cell receptor beta chains derived from one specimen sequenced in a study of blood T cell repertoires in COVID-19. The table came from immunoSEQ multiplex PCR; TCRdb's copy has only in-frame clones and leaves some out. Altogether 95,000 to 110,000 clones are present, approximately 80% being singletons, with the ten largest covering about 5%. The sequencing sample was made of peripheral blood. These receptor sequences come from a man in his sixties with acute or convalescent COVID-19.

The CDR3: CASSPTPPGTNEKLFF. The CDR3 nucleotides are TGTGCCAGCTCACCTACCCCCCCGGGAACTAATGAAAAACTGTTTTTT. V and J are TRBV18 and TRBJ1-4; unclear D gene. Between the trimmed V and J ends, which lost 3 bases and 1 base, there was a span of 12 bases. The CDR3 length is 16 residues. Germline V gene sequence: CDR1 KGHSH, CDR2 LQKENI. Combining the CDR3 with reference TRBV18 and TRBJ1-4 gives the whole variable domain NAGVMQNPRHLVRRRGQEARLRCSPMKGHSHVYWYRQLPEEGLKFMVYLQKENIIDESGMPKERFSAEFPKEGPSILRIQQVVRGDSAAYFCASSPTPPGTNEKLFFGSGTQLSVL.

This clone was detected a few times. The V gene is TRBV5-1, the J gene TRBJ1-4, with D unclear. Germline CDR1 is SGHRS and CDR2 is YFSETQ. V was trimmed by 0 bases and J by 0 bases, leaving 6 bases between them. CDR3 length: 15 amino acids. CDR3 bases: TGCGCCAGCAGCTTGGCGTCTACAACTAATGAAAAACTGTTTTTT. It yields the protein CASSLASTTNEKLFF.

The chain has TRBV9 and TRBJ2-7; tentative D call: TRBD1 (6 bases). This CDR3 region has 14 residues. Per the germline V gene, CDR1 is SGDLS and CDR2 is YYNGEE. The V end lost 3 bases, the J end lost 6 bases, and 16 bases lay between the germline ends. CDR3 nucleotides: TGTGCCAGCAGCGCTTTTCAGGGGTTAGGCGAGCAGTACTTC. The encoded protein is CASSAFQGLGEQYF.

The gene calls are TRBV5-1 and TRBJ2-5, with a weak D call TRBD1 (7 bases). V was trimmed by 0 bases and J by 5 bases, leaving 23 bases between them. Germline assignment: CDR1 SGHRS and CDR2 YFSETQ. The CDR3 totals 18 residues. This CDR3 reads CASSLARQGGDSEETQYF. As DNA, the CDR3 is TGCGCCAGCAGCTTGGCAAGACAGGGAGGAGATAGCGAGGAGACCCAGTACTTC. The full variable domain, rest sourced from reference TRBV5-1 and TRBJ2-5, is KAGVTQTPRYLIKTRGQQVTLSCSPISGHRSVSWYQQTPGQGLQFLFEYFSETQRNKGNFPGRFSGRQFSNSRSEMNVSTLELGDSALYLCASSLARQGGDSEETQYFGPGTRLLVL.

The chain recombines TRBV11-3 with TRBJ1-2; TRBD1 aligns across 7 bases. Germline V gene data show CDR1 as SGHNT and CDR2 as YENEEA. Germline trimming cut 5 bases from V and 4 bases from J; bases unmatched to any gene: 4. This CDR3 is 13 amino acids long. The CDR3 coding sequence is TGTGCCAGCAGCGGGTGGGACAGCTATGGCTACACCTTC. It codes for CASSGWDSYGYTF.

This chain joins TRBV28 and TRBJ1-4; 11 bases are shared with TRBD1. This CDR3 region has 16 residues. In germline, CDR1 is MDHEN, CDR2 SYDVKM. The V segment lost 6 bases and the J segment 5 bases; nucleotides outside the gene matches: 8. CDR3 in amino acids: CASRGSDRGPNEKLFF. As DNA, the CDR3 is TGTGCCAGCAGGGGATCGGACAGGGGGCCGAATGAAAAACTGTTTTTT.

The rearrangement uses TRBV19 and TRBJ2-2, with D tentatively TRBD2 (6 bases). Trimming took off 3 bases at V and 4 bases at J, with 18 bases between the two ends. CDR1 and CDR2 from the germline V gene are LNHDA and SQIVND (reference sequence). The CDR3 extends over 17 amino acids. CDR3 bases: TGTGCCAGTAGTATTTACGGGAGAGTTAGCGTCACCGGGGAGCTGTTTTTT. It is translated as CASSIYGRVSVTGELFF.

This chain links TRBV5-1 with TRBJ2-7; 12 bases align to TRBD2. CDR1 SGHRS and CDR2 YFSETQ come from the germline V gene. After removal of 4 bases from V and 2 bases from J, the junction contained 1 base not matched to a gene. The CDR3 is made up of 14 amino acids. CDR3 in amino acids: CASSPSGGAYEQYF. The CDR3 DNA follows: TGCGCCAGCAGCCCTAGCGGGGGGGCCTACGAGCAGTACTTC.

This clone was picked up a small number of times. V is TRBV2 and J is TRBJ1-6; the match to TRBD1 covers 9 bases. Germline CDR1 is SNHLY and CDR2 is FYNNEI. The CDR3 has 15 amino acids. Germline trimming cut 7 bases from V and 9 bases from J; bases unmatched to any gene: 10. The chain's CDR3 is CASMIGTGSTSPLHF. The CDR3 DNA sequence: TGTGCCAGCATGATCGGGACAGGGTCGACTTCACCCCTCCACTTT.

The J gene is TRBJ1-2, the V gene TRBV27; D ambiguous. Germline V gives CDR1 MNHEY, CDR2 SMNVEV (reference sequence). V lost 7 bases to trimming and J lost 4 bases, with 16 bases between them. The CDR3 is 14 residues long. CDR3 residues: CASKPSFGFYGYTF. CDR3 sequence (DNA): TGTGCCAGCAAGCCCTCGTTCGGGTTCTATGGCTACACCTTC.

This clone was found once. The CDR3 protein is CSVYGLVNTGELFF. The CDR3 DNA reads TGCAGCGTTTACGGACTAGTAAACACCGGGGAGCTGTTTTTT. The rearrangement uses TRBV29-1 and TRBJ2-2, with 7 bases that match TRBD2. In germline, CDR1 is SQVTM, CDR2 ANQGSEA. The CDR3 length is 14 residues. Germline trimming cut 5 bases from V and 2 bases from J; bases unmatched to any gene: 5.

The V and J genes are TRBV5-1 and TRBJ2-3; D is possibly TRBD1 (5 bases). Germline V gene sequence: CDR1 SGHRS, CDR2 YFSETQ. CDR3 length: 14 amino acids. Trimming cost V 1 base and J 5 bases, with 11 bases left between them. The CDR3 loop reads CASSLIGAKDTQYF. CDR3 in DNA: TGCGCCAGCAGCTTGATTGGGGCGAAAGATACGCAGTATTTT.

The CDR3 sequence is CASSFITGNSPLHF. As DNA, the CDR3 is TGTGCCAGCAGCTTCATAACAGGGAATTCACCCCTCCACTTT. The chain has TRBV7-8 and TRBJ1-6, with D tentatively TRBD1 (6 bases). There are 14 residues in the CDR3. Trimming cost V 3 bases and J 7 bases, with 10 bases left between them. CDR1 is SGHVS, CDR2 FQNEAQ, per germline.

The rearrangement uses TRBV28 and TRBJ1-4, with TRBD1 as a possible D gene (5 bases). The CDR3 has 16 amino acids. Germline V lookup: CDR1 MDHEN, CDR2 SYDVKM. V shed 5 bases and J shed 0 bases, with 13 bases lying between them. CDR3 in DNA: TGTGCCAGCAGTCACGGACACTTTGCAACTAATGAAAAACTGTTTTTT. Amino acids: CASSHGHFATNEKLFF.

Only a few counts were recorded for this clone. V is TRBV9 and J is TRBJ2-2; 8 nucleotides match TRBD1. Germline V lookup: CDR1 SGDLS, CDR2 YYNGEE. The length of the CDR3 is 15 residues. Trimming took 4 bases from V and 4 from J; bases not matched to a gene: 6. CDR3 region: CASSNRDRSTGELFF. The CDR3 DNA is TGTGCCAGCAGCAACCGGGACAGGTCCACCGGGGAGCTGTTTTTT. Looking up the rest from reference TRBV9 and TRBJ2-2 gives the full variable domain: DSGVTQTPKHLITATGQRVTLRCSPRSGDLSVYWYQQSLDQGLQFLIQYYNGEERAKGNILERFSAQQFPDLHSELNLSSLELGDSALYFCASSNRDRSTGELFFGEGSRLTVL.

The genes are TRBV6-6 and TRBJ1-2, with 8 positions matching TRBD1. The CDR3 is made up of 14 amino acids. V trimming: 2 bases; J trimming: 8 bases; junction bases outside the gene matches: 7. In germline, CDR1 is MNHNY, CDR2 SVGAGI (reference sequence). The DNA for the CDR3 is TGTGCCAGCAGTTACGTGTCAGGGGGCGAGGGCTACACCTTC. This sequence encodes CASSYVSGGEGYTF.

This clone was seen only once. V gene TRBV24-1 combines with J gene TRBJ2-5; 14 bases align to TRBD2. This CDR3 contains 16 residues. J lost 5 bases, V lost 3 bases, and 4 bases had no gene match. The germline V gene encodes CDR1 KGHDR and CDR2 SFDVKD. DNA of the CDR3: TGTGCCACCAGTGATCCGGGACTAGCGGGGGCGGAGACCCAGTACTTC. As protein: CATSDPGLAGAETQYF.

This CDR3 reads CASSFQGGDNSPLHF. The CDR3 DNA sequence: TGCGCCAGCAGCTTCCAGGGAGGGGATAATTCACCCCTCCACTTT. The gene calls are TRBV5-1 and TRBJ1-6; perhaps TRBD1 as D (5 bases). The CDR3 runs 15 residues. The germline V gene encodes CDR1 SGHRS and CDR2 YFSETQ. The V end lost 2 bases, the J end lost 5 bases, and 11 bases lay between the germline ends.

The V call is TRBV5-6, the J call TRBJ1-5; 12 bases are shared with TRBD1. The CDR3 extends over 15 amino acids. Germline V CDR1 and CDR2: SGHDT, YYEEEE. J gave up 6 bases and V 4 bases, and 5 bases lay outside the gene matches. The CDR3 bases are TGTGCCAGCAGCGGGGGACAGGGGGCGTCTCAGCCCCAGCATTTT. Its translation: CASSGGQGASQPQHF.

The genes are TRBV9 and TRBJ2-4; perhaps TRBD1 as D (5 bases). The CDR3 runs to 14 residues. V dropped 3 bases and J dropped 2 bases, with 9 bases sitting between them. Germline CDR1 SGDLS, CDR2 YYNGEE. The CDR3 region is CASSGQSSKNIQYF. In nucleotides, the CDR3 is TGTGCCAGCAGCGGACAGAGCTCCAAAAACATTCAGTACTTC.

The rearrangement links TRBV6-5 to TRBJ2-1; TRBD2 might be the D (6 bases). CDR1 is MNHEY, CDR2 SVGAGI, per germline. Trimming took off 2 bases at V and 2 bases at J, with 7 bases between the two ends. The CDR3 totals 14 residues. CDR3 sequence reads: CASSYASAYNEQFF. The CDR3 coding sequence is TGTGCCAGCAGTTACGCTAGCGCCTACAATGAGCAGTTCTTC.

The rearrangement joins TRBV5-1 to TRBJ1-1; maybe TRBD1 (6 bases). The CDR3 has 14 amino acids. Germline V gives CDR1 SGHRS, CDR2 YFSETQ. The V and J ends lost 0 bases and 1 base respectively, with 7 bases between them. The DNA for the CDR3 is TGCGCCAGCAGCTTGGGGACAGCGAACACTGAAGCTTTCTTT. It codes for CASSLGTANTEAFF.

This sequence joins TRBV9 and TRBJ2-7; 7 bases match TRBD2. The ends lost 5 bases at V and 4 bases at J; junction bases unmatched: 12. Looked up from germline, CDR1 is SGDLS and CDR2 is YYNGEE. The CDR3 runs to 15 residues. The DNA of the CDR3 is TGTGCCAGCAGTGTTGGGGGGGAGAACGGATACGAGCAGTACTTC. Translated: CASSVGGENGYEQYF.

V usage is TRBV6-1 and J usage is TRBJ2-3; possibly TRBD1 for D (7 bases). V dropped 2 bases and J dropped 5 bases, with 17 bases sitting between them. The CDR3 sequence is 16 residues long. Germline values: CDR1 MNHNS, CDR2 SASEGT. CDR3 protein: CASSELGGGSVDTQYF. Here the CDR3 DNA reads TGTGCCAGCAGTGAACTAGGAGGGGGCAGCGTAGATACGCAGTATTTT.

The chain recombines TRBV11-1 with TRBJ2-5, with D tentatively TRBD2 (6 bases). The CDR3 loop spans 14 amino acids. V was pared by 0 bases and J by 5 bases, with 10 bases between. Germline lookup yields CDR1 SGHAT and CDR2 FQDESV (reference sequence). The CDR3 sequence: CASSLATSRETQYF. The CDR3 DNA reads TGTGCCAGCAGCTTAGCTACTAGCCGGGAGACCCAGTACTTC. Looking up the rest from reference TRBV11-1 and TRBJ2-5 gives the full variable domain: EAEVAQSPRYKITEKSQAVAFWCDPISGHATLYWYRQILGQGPELLVQFQDESVVDDSQLPKDRFSAERLKGVDSTLKIQPAELGDSAMYLCASSLATSRETQYFGPGTRLLVL.

The genes are TRBV6-6 and TRBJ1-6; D may be TRBD1 (6 bases). V was pared by 2 bases and J by 1 base, with 6 bases between. Germline V gene data show CDR1 as MNHNY and CDR2 as SVGAGI (reference sequence). This CDR3 contains 15 residues. CDR3 in DNA: TGTGCCAGCAGTTACCAGGGGTCCTATAATTCACCCCTCCACTTT. It codes for CASSYQGSYNSPLHF.

The rearrangement links TRBV2 to TRBJ1-1; D remains unclear. The V and J ends lost 6 bases and 5 bases respectively, with 10 bases between them. The CDR3 runs 12 residues. Germline V gene lookup returns CDR1 SNHLY and CDR2 FYNNEI. The CDR3 nucleotides are TGTGCCAGCAGCCGGGGAGATACTGAAGCTTTCTTT. The encoded protein is CASSRGDTEAFF.

This chain connects TRBV2 to TRBJ2-5, with TRBD1 matching 7 bases. The CDR3 runs 15 residues. Germline values: CDR1 SNHLY, CDR2 FYNNEI. The J segment lost 3 bases and the V segment lost 5 bases, leaving 9 bases of the junction unmatched. The CDR3 DNA sequence: TGTGCCAGCAGTCCACAGGGGATTCCCAAAGAGACCCAGTACTTC. Translated: CASSPQGIPKETQYF.